One T cell receptor beta chain is described in this entry. This sample is part of a study of blood T cell repertoires in COVID-19. In the authors' workflow: Amplification of reference gene primers provided the estimated nucleated cell counts. Assay used: immunoSEQ multiplex PCR; TCRdb lists only in-frame clones, some missing. Clone size and the V and J calls come from that table; the DNA yielded D and trimming. The sample has under 450,000 clones; roughly 87% are singletons. The junction had 2 bases not matched to a gene; V was cut back by 2 bases and J by 4 bases. The length of the CDR3 is 15 residues. Germline CDR1 reads SGHRS; CDR2 reads YFSETQ.

This chain connects TRBV5-1 to TRBJ2-2; TRBD1 matches at 10 bases. This sequence originates from a woman younger than 45 who had recovered from COVID-19. The sequenced sample consisted of PBMCs or T cells enriched from blood (not recorded which). CDR3 residues: CASSLRTGGTGELFF. The DNA for the CDR3 is TGCGCCAGCAGCTTACGGACAGGGGGCACCGGGGAGCTGTTTTTT.